This entry lists 19 T cell receptor beta chains sequenced from one sample in a study of spatial heterogeneity in lung cancer. Study-wide points: The study found that expanded intratumoral alpha and beta TCR counts tracked tumor mutation counts.

Time point denoted: sample taken at primary tumor resection. No cognate antigen is known for these TCRs. TCRdb called the 5' RACE reads again in MiXCR, with one record for every CDR3 protein. The sample has 15,000 to 20,000 distinct CDR3 sequences; roughly 5.7% are singletons. The specimen was lung tumor tissue, collected at surgery. These receptors originate from a female donor with early-stage non-small cell lung cancer.

This clonotype was counted only a few times. This beta chain is a stray read from a library made for alpha chains; its abundance is not meaningful. V gene TRBV12-3 or TRBV12-4 combines with J gene TRBJ2-3, with D unclear. The CDR3 extends over 11 amino acids. The V end was cut by 6 bases, the J end by 6 bases, with 7 bases between. The chain's CDR3 is CASSTLDTQYF. CDR3 coding DNA: TGTGCCAGCAGCACCTTGGATACGCAGTATTTT.

The sample holds many counts of this clonotype. With the library built for alpha chains, this beta chain is off target and its frequency is not meaningful. The chain combines TRBV9 with TRBJ2-1; 10 bases fit TRBD1. The CDR3 covers 15 residues. V lost 0 bases, J lost 7 bases, and 4 bases stayed unmatched. Germline loops: CDR1 SGDLS, CDR2 YYNGEE. CDR3 nucleotides: TGTGCCAGCAGCGTAGGACAGGGGGCGGTAAATGAGCAGTTCTTC. Residues: CASSVGQGAVNEQFF.

This clonotype was detected only a few times. Within a library made for alpha chains, this beta chain is off target, and its count is uninformative. The V call is TRBV12-3 or TRBV12-4, the J call TRBJ2-3; 11 bases agree with TRBD2. This CDR3 has 16 residues. V shed 6 bases, J shed 2 bases, and the junction held 7 bases outside the gene matches. The CDR3 is CASSPGLAVLTDTQYF. The CDR3 DNA sequence: TGTGCCAGCAGCCCGGGACTAGCGGTACTCACAGATACGCAGTATTTT.

This clonotype was picked up a small number of times. A library made for alpha chains picked up this beta chain off target, so its size means little. The rearrangement joins TRBV27 to TRBJ2-7, with D perhaps TRBD1 (5 bases). The CDR3 is made up of 14 amino acids. Between the trimmed V and J ends, which lost 8 bases and 0 bases, there was a span of 14 bases. Germline V gene sequence: CDR1 MNHEY, CDR2 SMNVEV (reference sequence). The CDR3 protein is CASQHRQSSYEQYF. As DNA, the CDR3 is TGTGCCAGCCAGCACAGGCAGAGCTCCTACGAGCAGTACTTC.

This clonotype occurred many times. This beta chain turned up in a library designed for alpha chains; as an off-target read, its abundance says little. The chain is built from TRBV7-8 and TRBJ2-7; TRBD2 matches 13 bases. This CDR3 has 15 amino acids. Trimming took 5 bases from V and 12 from J; bases not matched to a gene: 13. CDR1 is SGHVS and CDR2 is FQNEAQ in the germline V gene. CDR3 bases: TGTGCCAGCAGCCAGCCGGGACTAGCGGGACTTAGGGGGTACTTC. Encoded protein: CASSQPGLAGLRGYF. Looking up the rest from reference TRBV7-8 and TRBJ2-7 gives the full variable domain: GAGVSQSPRYKVAKRGQDVALRCDPISGHVSLFWYQQALGQGPEFLTYFQNEAQLDKSGLPSDRFFAERPEGSVSTLKIQRTQQEDSAVYLCASSQPGLAGLRGYFGPGTRLTVT.

This clonotype appeared many times. This beta chain lies outside the target of a library built for alpha chains; its clone size means little. The V gene is TRBV29-1, the J gene TRBJ1-1, with D possibly being TRBD1 (6 bases). Germline V gene data show CDR1 as SQVTM and CDR2 as ANQGSEA. CDR3 length: 13 amino acids. V lost 1 base to trimming and J lost 6 bases, with 12 bases between them. CDR3 in amino acids: CSVEGRGAAEAFF. CDR3 DNA sequence: TGCAGCGTTGAAGGAAGGGGGGCCGCTGAAGCTTTCTTT.

Many counts were recorded for this clonotype. Little can be read into the size of this beta chain, an off-target read in a library designed for alpha chains. The chain uses TRBV7-8 and TRBJ1-1; TRBD1 aligns across 10 bases. V shed 5 bases, J shed 8 bases, and the junction held 8 bases outside the gene matches. CDR1 is SGHVS, CDR2 FQNEAQ, per germline. The CDR3 has 14 residues. CDR3 DNA: TGTGCCAGCAGCCGACTGACAGGGGGCGCGGAAGCTTTCTTT. Residues: CASSRLTGGAEAFF.

This clonotype was seen at least ten times. This beta chain is off target for a library built for alpha chains, so its abundance means little. The genes are TRBV27 and TRBJ2-1, with D possibly matching TRBD2 (6 bases). Germline lookup yields CDR1 MNHEY and CDR2 SMNVEV (reference sequence). V dropped 5 bases and J dropped 9 bases, with 20 bases sitting between them. There are 15 residues in the CDR3. CDR3: CASSIKTGTYCEQFF. The CDR3 nucleotides are TGTGCCAGCAGTATCAAAACCGGGACTTACTGTGAGCAGTTCTTC.

This clonotype has a handful of counts. Relative to the germline gene, one junction end is altered; a read error may explain this. The size of this beta chain means little, since it is a stray read in a library made for alpha chains. This chain links TRBV12-3 or TRBV12-4 with TRBJ2-1; D may correspond to TRBD1 or TRBD2 (5 bases each). The CDR3 loop spans 13 amino acids. The CDR3: CASTPLRDAEPFF. The CDR3 DNA sequence: TGTGCCAGCACCCCGCTTCGGGACGCCGAGCCGTTCTTC.

Within the sample, this clonotype is medium-sized. Being off target in a library aimed at alpha chains, this beta chain has a size of little meaning. The gene calls are TRBV18 and TRBJ2-3; D is undetermined. CDR1 KGHSH and CDR2 LQKENI come from the germline V gene. The CDR3 has 12 amino acids. Deletions cut 3 bases from V and 3 bases from J, with 4 bases between. The CDR3 is CASSPMTDTQYF. CDR3 in DNA: TGTGCCAGCTCACCTATGACAGATACGCAGTATTTT.

To note about this clonotype: This beta chain is off target for a library built for alpha chains, so its abundance means little. The J gene is TRBJ2-7, the V gene TRBV27, with TRBD1 as a possible D gene (5 bases). The germline V gene encodes CDR1 MNHEY and CDR2 SMNVEV (reference sequence). V lost 3 bases and J lost 1, with 10 bases in between. The CDR3 sequence is 14 residues long. CDR3 in amino acids: CASSFLDKSYEQYF. Here the CDR3 DNA reads TGTGCCAGCAGTTTTTTGGACAAGTCCTACGAGCAGTACTTC.

Worth noting for this clonotype: This beta chain is an unintended read in a library built for alpha chains; its size means little. The chain joins TRBV12-3 or TRBV12-4 to TRBJ2-1; TRBD2 aligns across 13 bases. The CDR3 spans 18 residues. V lost 4 bases and J lost 2; bases outside the gene matches: 8. Here the CDR3 DNA reads TGTGCCAGCAGTTCCCCCCGGACTAGCGGGAGTCCCTACAATGAGCAGTTCTTC. Translation gives CASSSPRTSGSPYNEQFF.

This clonotype was seen many times. Because this beta chain is a stray read in a library intended to capture alpha chains, its abundance should not be given much weight. This chain joins TRBV20-1 and TRBJ2-3, with a weak D call TRBD2 (5 bases). V was pared by 3 bases and J by 1 base, with 17 bases between. The CDR3 spans 16 residues. CDR1 is DFQATT, CDR2 SNEGSKA, per germline (reference sequence). The CDR3 bases are TGCAGTGCTAGCGGGTCGAATCCGCGGGGCACAGATACGCAGTATTTT. The encoded protein is CSASGSNPRGTDTQYF.

This clonotype appeared many times. This beta chain is an off-target read within a library intended for alpha chains, so its frequency means little. V is TRBV2 and J is TRBJ2-1, with D tentatively TRBD2 (5 bases). Trimming pared 4 bases from V and 10 bases from J, leaving 11 bases between. The CDR3 contains 12 residues. Looked up from germline, CDR1 is SNHLY and CDR2 is FYNNEI. CDR3 nucleotide sequence: TGTGCCAGCAGTGGAGAGGGTTGGGAGCAGTTCTTC. This translates into CASSGEGWEQFF.

This clonotype was recorded at least ten times. This beta chain is off target for a library built for alpha chains, so its abundance means little. The rearrangement uses TRBV30 and TRBJ2-1; 9 nucleotides line up with TRBD2. The CDR3 loop spans 13 amino acids. V lost 8 bases to trimming and J lost 3 bases; unmatched junction nucleotides: 5. Germline lookup yields CDR1 GTSNPN and CDR2 SVGIG (reference sequence). CDR3 region: CARETSGYNEQFF. The DNA for the CDR3 is TGTGCCCGCGAGACTAGCGGCTACAATGAGCAGTTCTTC.

The sample holds many counts of this clonotype. In a library made to pick up alpha chains, this beta chain is a stray read with a size that means little. The gene calls are TRBV5-1 and TRBJ2-1, with D tentatively TRBD2 (6 bases). V gave up 4 bases and J gave up 3 bases, with 17 bases separating them. CDR1 is SGHRS and CDR2 is YFSETQ in the germline V gene. The CDR3 has 16 amino acids. The CDR3 nucleotides are TGCGCCAGCAGCCCCTATTTGACTAGTAGCTACAATGAGCAGTTCTTC. Translating it yields CASSPYLTSSYNEQFF.

This clonotype was seen ten or more times. Found in a library prepared for alpha chains, this beta chain is an off-target read, and its abundance has little meaning. The rearrangement uses TRBV20-1 and TRBJ2-1, with D unclear. V dropped 2 bases and J dropped 3 bases, with 8 bases sitting between them. The germline gives CDR1 DFQATT, CDR2 SNEGSKA (reference sequence). The CDR3 totals 13 residues. The CDR3 DNA sequence: TGCAGTGCTAGACTAGGCTTCTACAATGAGCAGTTCTTC. Its translation: CSARLGFYNEQFF.

Ten or more counts support this clonotype. This beta chain is off target for a library built for alpha chains, so its abundance means little. The chain recombines TRBV6-1 with TRBJ1-1; 7 bases line up with TRBD1. This CDR3 has 14 amino acids. V lost 1 base to trimming and J lost 6 bases; unmatched junction nucleotides: 5. Looked up from germline, CDR1 is MNHNS and CDR2 is SASEGT. In DNA form, the CDR3 reads TGTGCCAGCAGTGAAGGACAGGGCCGCCCTGAAGCTTTCTTT. Translation gives CASSEGQGRPEAFF.

This clonotype was observed at least ten times. With the library built for alpha chains, this beta chain is off target and its frequency is not meaningful. The rearrangement uses TRBV20-1 and TRBJ1-5; the match to TRBD1 covers 9 bases. This CDR3 is 13 amino acids long. CDR1 and CDR2 (germline): DFQATT, SNEGSKA (reference sequence). V lost 5 bases to trimming and J lost 5 bases; unmatched junction nucleotides: 4. The CDR3 DNA reads as TGCAGTGCTGGACAGGGGAGGGATCAGCCCCAGCATTTT. This gives the protein CSAGQGRDQPQHF.